These 26 T cell receptor beta chains were sequenced from one sample in a study of blood T cell repertoires in COVID-19. The protocol was immunoSEQ multiplex PCR, while the TCRdb copy is restricted to in-frame clones and leaves out a portion. This table has about 140,000 clones, about 81% appearing once. The sequenced material came from peripheral blood. The receptors were gathered from a woman aged 80 or over with acute or convalescent COVID-19.

This clone turned up a few times. The rearrangement joins TRBV19 to TRBJ2-2, with D tentatively TRBD2 (5 bases). V lost 8 bases, J lost 3 bases, and 10 bases lay in between. The CDR3 totals 13 residues. Per the germline V gene, CDR1 is LNHDA and CDR2 is SQIVND (reference sequence). The CDR3 sequence is CASLLVDTGELFF. The CDR3 DNA reads TGTGCCAGTTTACTAGTAGACACCGGGGAGCTGTTTTTT.

The chain couples TRBV4-1 to TRBJ1-5; 8 positions agree with TRBD1. J lost 6 bases, V lost 2 bases, and 9 bases had no gene match. Germline loops: CDR1 MGHRA, CDR2 YSYEKL. The CDR3 length is 16 residues. CDR3 DNA: TGCGCCAGCAGCCAAACCGGGGTCAGGGGGCTTCAGCCCCAGCATTTT. This codes for CASSQTGVRGLQPQHF.

The chain is built from TRBV7-9 and TRBJ1-1, with D uncertain. The germline gives CDR1 SEHNR, CDR2 FQNEAQ (reference sequence). The CDR3 runs 12 residues. V was shortened by 2 bases and J by 8 bases, with 9 bases between the two germline ends. CDR3 DNA: TGTGCCAGCAGCTTACCAGGTCGGGAAGCTTTCTTT. As protein: CASSLPGREAFF. The full variable domain, with the rest looked up from reference TRBV7-9 and TRBJ1-1, is DTGVSQNPRHKITKRGQNVTFRCDPISEHNRLYWYRQTLGQGPEFLTYFQNEAQLEKSRLLSDRFSAERPKGSFSTLEIQRTEQGDSAMYLCASSLPGREAFFGQGTRLTVV.

The chain has TRBV6-4 and TRBJ1-1; a possible D gene is TRBD1 (5 bases). V lost 0 bases and J 6 bases, leaving 14 bases between the germline ends. CDR3 length: 15 residues. Germline V gene data show CDR1 as MRHNA and CDR2 as SNTAGT. In DNA form, the CDR3 reads TGTGCCAGCAGTGACTCGAGTGGCAGGGATCCTGAAGCTTTCTTT. It yields the protein CASSDSSGRDPEAFF.

The genes are TRBV7-3 and TRBJ2-1; 11 nucleotides agree with TRBD2. Germline lookup yields CDR1 SGHTA and CDR2 FQGTGA. V trimming: 6 bases; J trimming: 0 bases; junction bases outside the gene matches: 4. This CDR3 is 16 amino acids long. The CDR3 DNA follows: TGTGCCAGCAGTTCTAGCGGGGGGTCCTCCTACAATGAGCAGTTCTTC. This encodes CASSSSGGSSYNEQFF. The full variable domain, completed using reference TRBV7-3 and TRBJ2-1, is GAGVSQTPSNKVTEKGKYVELRCDPISGHTALYWYRQSLGQGPEFLIYFQGTGAADDSGLPNDRFFAVRPEGSVSTLKIQRTERGDSAVYLCASSSSGGSSYNEQFFGPGTRLTVL.

This chain uses TRBV20-1 with TRBJ1-1, with a possible D match to TRBD1 (6 bases). This CDR3 comprises 11 residues. Trimming cost V 2 bases and J 11 bases, with 12 bases left between them. The germline V gene has CDR1 DFQATT and CDR2 SNEGSKA (reference sequence). This CDR3 reads CSARREGGAFF. In nucleotides, the CDR3 is TGCAGTGCTAGAAGAGAGGGGGGGGCTTTCTTT.

The chain employs TRBV18 and TRBJ1-2; 7 nucleotides line up with TRBD1. The CDR3 has 14 residues. Germline V gene sequence: CDR1 KGHSH, CDR2 LQKENI. The trim removed 4 bases at V and 5 bases at J, leaving 7 bases unmatched. CDR3 region: CASSQTQGVYGYTF. CDR3 nucleotides: TGTGCCAGCTCACAAACCCAGGGGGTTTATGGCTACACCTTC.

The gene calls are TRBV6-1 and TRBJ2-2; tentatively, D is TRBD2 (5 bases). The CDR3 length is 14 residues. Between the trimmed V and J ends, which lost 3 bases and 5 bases, there was a span of 10 bases. Germline V CDR1 and CDR2: MNHNS, SASEGT. The CDR3 nucleotides are TGTGCCAGCAGTGAGGGTCGGGGAACCGGGGAGCTGTTTTTT. Protein: CASSEGRGTGELFF.

The rearrangement joins TRBV10-3 to TRBJ2-7, with D perhaps TRBD2 (6 bases). Trimming pared 0 bases from V and 6 bases from J, leaving 6 bases between. From germline, CDR1 is ENHRY and CDR2 SYGVKD. The CDR3 sequence is 12 residues long. The CDR3 region is CAISESGGEQYF. CDR3 nucleotides: TGTGCCATCAGTGAGTCGGGGGGCGAGCAGTACTTC.

The CDR3 region is CAWSGTGGIGYTF. The CDR3 DNA reads as TGTGCCTGGAGTGGGACAGGGGGAATCGGCTACACCTTC. This chain links TRBV30 with TRBJ1-2, with TRBD1 matching over 10 bases. CDR3 size: 13 residues. V dropped 1 base and J dropped 8; count of bases not matched to a gene: 4. Germline V gene sequence: CDR1 GTSNPN, CDR2 SVGIG (reference sequence).

V and J are TRBV19 and TRBJ2-7, with 8 bases lining up with TRBD2. Trimming at V came to 5 bases and at J to 8 bases, leaving 5 bases not matched to a gene. This CDR3 comprises 12 residues. Germline lookup yields CDR1 LNHDA and CDR2 SQIVND (reference sequence). The CDR3 DNA sequence: TGTGCCAGTAGTGGGCCTAGCGGGCAGCAGTACTTC. Its protein product is CASSGPSGQQYF.

CDR3 protein: CASSLGQGAQHF. CDR3 DNA sequence: TGTGCCAGCAGCTTGGGACAGGGGGCCCAGCATTTT. The chain is built from TRBV11-2 and TRBJ1-5, with 11 positions matching TRBD1. The trim removed 3 bases at V and 11 bases at J, leaving 0 bases unmatched. Per germline, CDR1 SGHAT and CDR2 FQNNGV. CDR3 length: 12 amino acids.

The chain recombines TRBV5-1 with TRBJ1-4; D not resolved. The germline V gene has CDR1 SGHRS and CDR2 YFSETQ. CDR3 size: 14 residues. The V and J ends lost 5 bases and 0 bases respectively, with 8 bases between them. CDR3 in amino acids: CASREGATNEKLFF. The CDR3 nucleotides read TGCGCCAGCAGAGAGGGTGCAACTAATGAAAAACTGTTTTTT.

The V and J genes are TRBV11-3 and TRBJ2-3; 12 bases map to TRBD2. Germline lookup yields CDR1 SGHNT and CDR2 YENEEA. The V segment lost 1 base and the J segment 5 bases; nucleotides outside the gene matches: 4. This CDR3 is built from 16 residues. Written as DNA, the CDR3 is TGTGCCAGCAGCTTAGGGGGGGGACTAGCGGGAGATACGCAGTATTTT. Residues: CASSLGGGLAGDTQYF.

This chain joins TRBV10-3 and TRBJ1-6; no firm D call. Trimming took off 4 bases at V and 2 bases at J, with 9 bases between the two ends. CDR3 length: 15 residues. From germline, CDR1 is ENHRY and CDR2 SYGVKD. CDR3 loop: CAISAGYAYNSPLHF. In DNA form, the CDR3 reads TGTGCCATCAGTGCCGGGTACGCCTATAATTCACCCCTCCACTTT.

The chain employs TRBV19 and TRBJ1-5, with D possibly TRBD1 on 6 matching bases. Trimming took 3 bases from V and 9 from J, leaving 12 bases between them. Per the germline V gene, CDR1 is LNHDA and CDR2 is SQIVND (reference sequence). The length of the CDR3 is 13 residues. CDR3 protein: CASSIDRSLPQHF. The CDR3 nucleotides are TGTGCCAGTAGTATTGACAGGTCATTGCCCCAGCATTTT.

A single count supports this clone. The same CDR3 arises from other DNA sequences in this sample as well. The chain employs TRBV19 and TRBJ1-4; D gene ambiguous. Germline-derived CDR1 and CDR2 are LNHDA and SQIVND (reference sequence). The CDR3 runs 14 residues. V was clipped by 3 bases and J by 4 bases, with 9 bases between them. The CDR3 sequence: CASSIGRSNEKLFF. In DNA, the CDR3 is TGTGCCAGTAGTATTGGTAGAAGTAATGAAAAACTGTTTTTT.

This clone came up a few times. The CDR3 nucleotides read TGCGCCAGCAGCCAAATCAGGGGGCCGCGCCCACCCCTCCACTTT. Its translation is CASSQIRGPRPPLHF. This chain joins TRBV4-1 and TRBJ1-6, with 8 bases fitting TRBD1. The CDR3 runs to 15 residues. J gave up 11 bases and V 2 bases, and 8 bases lay outside the gene matches. Germline V gene data show CDR1 as MGHRA and CDR2 as YSYEKL.

The chain recombines TRBV5-1 with TRBJ2-3; 13 bases line up with TRBD2. This CDR3 is 15 amino acids long. J was trimmed by 4 bases and V by 4 bases; bases with no gene match: 3. Germline V gene data show CDR1 as SGHRS and CDR2 as YFSETQ. CDR3 sequence: CASSPTSGGADTQYF. Written as DNA, the CDR3 is TGCGCCAGCAGCCCCACTAGCGGGGGGGCAGATACGCAGTATTTT.

V is TRBV4-1 and J is TRBJ1-2; TRBD1 is a possible D gene (6 bases). V was trimmed by 4 bases and J by 5 bases, leaving 14 bases between them. Germline CDR1 and CDR2: MGHRA and YSYEKL. The CDR3 contains 14 residues. For the CDR3, the DNA is TGCGCCAGCAGCCCAACAGGGCTTGCGTATGGCTACACCTTC. Protein product: CASSPTGLAYGYTF.

The chain joins TRBV28 to TRBJ2-3; 9 nucleotides align to TRBD1. V shed 6 bases, J shed 13 bases, and the junction held 8 bases outside the gene matches. CDR1 and CDR2 (germline): MDHEN, SYDVKM. This CDR3 has 12 residues. CDR3 nucleotides: TGTGCCAGCAGCCGGGGACAGGGACGGAAGTATTTT. Its translation is CASSRGQGRKYF.

The J gene is TRBJ1-2, the V gene TRBV5-6; D remains ambiguous. V was pared by 1 base and J by 4 bases, with 11 bases between. Germline-derived CDR1 and CDR2 are SGHDT and YYEEEE. The CDR3 totals 14 residues. The chain's CDR3 is CASSLLEGPYGYTF. CDR3 DNA: TGTGCCAGCAGCTTGTTAGAGGGTCCCTATGGCTACACCTTC.

The rearrangement links TRBV19 to TRBJ2-6, with 7 nucleotides matching TRBD2. The CDR3 contains 14 residues. Germline lookup yields CDR1 LNHDA and CDR2 SQIVND (reference sequence). Germline trimming cut 4 bases from V and 8 bases from J; bases unmatched to any gene: 5. The CDR3 sequence is CASSTPGLTNVLTF. The CDR3 nucleotides read TGTGCCAGTAGTACTCCGGGACTAACCAACGTCCTGACTTTC.

This clone was detected once. The chain carries TRBV3-1 (or the pseudogene TRBV3-2) and TRBJ2-5, with D perhaps matching TRBD2 (5 bases). The CDR3 covers 14 residues. V lost 7 bases, J lost 5 bases, and 17 bases lay in between. Germline V gives CDR1 LGHDT, CDR2 YNNKEL (reference sequence). The CDR3 region has the DNA TGTGCCAGCAACGCACGGGGTGCCGGGGAGACCCAGTACTTC. This gives the protein CASNARGAGETQYF.

The chain links TRBV29-1 to TRBJ1-1; possible D gene TRBD1, 5 bases. The CDR3 sequence is 12 residues long. Per germline, CDR1 SQVTM and CDR2 ANQGSEA. Trimming shortened V by 7 bases and J by 11 bases, and 20 bases separated the two germline ends. The CDR3 DNA follows: TGCAGCGCTGCCACCATGGGGCTGGACGCTTTCTTT. The encoded protein is CSAATMGLDAFF.

This chain uses TRBV30 with TRBJ2-7; the D gene is possibly TRBD2 (5 bases). The CDR3 length is 12 residues. Germline assignment: CDR1 GTSNPN and CDR2 SVGIG (reference sequence). The V and J ends lost 8 bases and 6 bases respectively, with 17 bases between them. CDR3: CAPPSGVCEQYF. The CDR3 nucleotides are TGTGCCCCTCCTTCCGGGGTTTGCGAGCAGTACTTC.